A single sample is the source of the 26 T cell receptor beta chains below, sequenced in a study of PD-1 blockade in classical Hodgkin lymphoma. Libraries were prepared by immunoSEQ multiplex PCR; TCRdb keeps only in-frame clonotypes and omits some of them. The sample yields about 64,000 clones, 90% to 95% seen once. Time point here: cycle 4 day 1 (C4D1), after about 6 weeks of nivolumab. All patients experienced relapse after autologous stem cell transplantation, and brentuximab vedotin exposure was variable. The material was peripheral blood mononuclear cells (PBMCs), obtained before the fourth cycle of nivolumab. The receptors were sampled from a human donor with classical Hodgkin lymphoma.

The gene calls are TRBV15 and TRBJ2-7; 9 nucleotides match TRBD1. V shed 0 bases and J 3 bases; nucleotides not matched to a gene: 6. This CDR3 is 16 amino acids long. Per the germline V gene, CDR1 is LNHNV and CDR2 is YYDKDF (reference sequence). This chain's CDR3 is CATSRDLPGQGYEQYF. The DNA of the CDR3 is TGTGCCACCAGCAGAGATTTACCGGGACAGGGCTACGAGCAGTACTTC.

The V call is TRBV5-8, the J call TRBJ2-3; D unresolved. Per the germline V gene, CDR1 is SGHTS and CDR2 is YDEGEE. The CDR3 has 13 amino acids. V dropped 4 bases and J dropped 1 base, with 7 bases sitting between them. CDR3 nucleotide sequence: TGTGCCAGCAGCCAAACTGGCACAGATACGCAGTATTTT. Translation gives CASSQTGTDTQYF. Based on the CDR3 plus reference TRBV5-8 and TRBJ2-3, the full variable domain is EAGVTQSPTHLIKTRGQQATLRCSPISGHTSVYWYQQALGLGLQFLLWYDEGEERNRGNFPPRFSGRQFPNYSSELNVNALELEDSALYLCASSQTGTDTQYFGPGTRLTVL.

This chain joins TRBV7-9 and TRBJ1-6; 11 nucleotides agree with TRBD1. In germline, CDR1 is SEHNR, CDR2 FQNEAQ (reference sequence). The CDR3 has 17 residues. V gave up 4 bases and J gave up 9 bases; unmatched junction bases: 11. For the CDR3, the DNA is TGTGCCAGCAGCTCCTACAAAAGGACAGGGGGCGGTTCACCCCTCCACTTT. Its translation: CASSSYKRTGGGSPLHF.

V gene TRBV5-1 combines with J gene TRBJ1-4, with 8 nucleotides matching TRBD1. J gave up 3 bases and V 0 bases, and 10 bases lay outside the gene matches. CDR1 is SGHRS, CDR2 YFSETQ, per germline. This CDR3 region has 18 residues. This CDR3 reads CASSLDLTGVGANEKLFF. CDR3 DNA sequence: TGCGCCAGCAGCTTGGACCTGACAGGGGTCGGAGCTAATGAAAAACTGTTTTTT.

The chain combines TRBV6-1 with TRBJ2-7; D may be TRBD1 or TRBD2 (6 bases each). The CDR3 covers 14 residues. Germline V gene sequence: CDR1 MNHNS, CDR2 SASEGT. The ends were cut back, 4 bases at V and 0 bases at J, with 10 bases in the middle. This CDR3 reads CASSARGASYEQYF. The CDR3, as DNA: TGTGCCAGCAGTGCAAGGGGGGCCTCCTACGAGCAGTACTTC.

V and J are TRBV28 and TRBJ2-3; 8 bases are a match to TRBD2. The CDR3 has 16 residues. The germline CDR1 and CDR2 sequences are MDHEN and SYDVKM. J was trimmed by 1 base and V by 7 bases; bases with no gene match: 10. In DNA, the CDR3 is TGTGCCAGCACCCTCCCGGGACTAGGGGGCACAGATACGCAGTATTTT. Amino acid sequence: CASTLPGLGGTDTQYF.

The V call is TRBV5-1, the J call TRBJ2-2, with no clear D. Germline loops: CDR1 SGHRS, CDR2 YFSETQ. This CDR3 spans 14 amino acids. Trimming pared 5 bases from V and 2 bases from J, leaving 10 bases between. The CDR3 bases are TGCGCCAGCAGAGTGGTTTTTAACACCGGGGAGCTGTTTTTT. Its protein is CASRVVFNTGELFF.

V is TRBV19 and J is TRBJ1-4; possibly TRBD1 for D (5 bases). Germline lookup yields CDR1 LNHDA and CDR2 SQIVND (reference sequence). CDR3 length equals 14 residues. The V end was cut by 7 bases, the J end by 0 bases, with 9 bases between. The DNA for the CDR3 is TGTGCCAGTATCGGGGCAGCAACTAATGAAAAACTGTTTTTT. Translated, it gives CASIGAATNEKLFF.

The chain links TRBV9 to TRBJ2-3; possibly TRBD2 for D (6 bases). The CDR3 has 14 residues. V was trimmed by 1 base and J by 4 bases, leaving 10 bases between them. Per germline, CDR1 SGDLS and CDR2 YYNGEE. The CDR3 region is CASSVRLGADTQYF. CDR3 coding DNA: TGTGCCAGCAGCGTACGACTAGGTGCAGATACGCAGTATTTT. Full variable domain (outside the CDR3, taken from reference TRBV9 and TRBJ2-3): DSGVTQTPKHLITATGQRVTLRCSPRSGDLSVYWYQQSLDQGLQFLIQYYNGEERAKGNILERFSAQQFPDLHSELNLSSLELGDSALYFCASSVRLGADTQYFGPGTRLTVL.

The J gene is TRBJ1-1, the V gene TRBV18, with D maybe TRBD1 (5 bases). The CDR3 contains 11 residues. Germline loops: CDR1 KGHSH, CDR2 LQKENI. Deletions cut 4 bases from V and 7 bases from J, with 7 bases between. The CDR3 nucleotides read TGTGCCAGCTCACAGGGGTTTGAAGCTTTCTTT. This codes for CASSQGFEAFF. The full variable domain, its missing parts supplied by reference TRBV18 and TRBJ1-1, is NAGVMQNPRHLVRRRGQEARLRCSPMKGHSHVYWYRQLPEEGLKFMVYLQKENIIDESGMPKERFSAEFPKEGPSILRIQQVVRGDSAAYFCASSQGFEAFFGQGTRLTVV.

V gene TRBV19 combines with J gene TRBJ1-5, with 10 bases aligning to TRBD1. From germline, CDR1 is LNHDA and CDR2 SQIVND (reference sequence). The CDR3 has 13 residues. The ends lost 6 bases at V and 4 bases at J; junction bases unmatched: 0. CDR3 amino acids: CASRGQGNQPQHF. DNA of the CDR3: TGTGCCAGTAGGGGACAGGGGAATCAGCCCCAGCATTTT.

This chain joins TRBV11-3 and TRBJ2-1; 10 bases align to TRBD2. CDR3 length equals 15 residues. The J segment lost 5 bases and the V segment lost 1 base, leaving 2 bases of the junction unmatched. In germline, CDR1 is SGHNT, CDR2 YENEEA. Here the CDR3 DNA reads TGTGCCAGCAGCTTAGGGACTAGCGGAAACAATGAGCAGTTCTTC. Encoded protein: CASSLGTSGNNEQFF.

The chain has TRBV5-6 and TRBJ2-3; 7 nucleotides line up with TRBD1. Per the germline V gene, CDR1 is SGHDT and CDR2 is YYEEEE. The J segment lost 0 bases and the V segment lost 0 bases, leaving 1 base of the junction unmatched. The CDR3 loop spans 15 amino acids. CDR3 DNA: TGTGCCAGCAGCTTGGCAGGGGGAAGCACAGATACGCAGTATTTT. It encodes CASSLAGGSTDTQYF.

The chain has TRBV6-5 and TRBJ1-1, with D possibly TRBD1 on 6 matching bases. The V end was cut by 8 bases, the J end by 0 bases, with 10 bases between. Per the germline V gene, CDR1 is MNHEY and CDR2 is SVGAGI. There are 13 residues in the CDR3. This chain's CDR3 is CASRDNMNTEAFF. CDR3 nucleotides: TGTGCCAGCCGGGACAACATGAACACTGAAGCTTTCTTT.

The chain employs TRBV10-2 and TRBJ2-7; possibly TRBD1 for D (5 bases). CDR1 is WSHSY, CDR2 SAAADI, per germline. The V end lost 6 bases, the J end lost 0 bases, and 6 bases lay between the germline ends. CDR3 length equals 12 residues. The DNA for the CDR3 is TGCGCCAGCAGGGACAACTCCTACGAGCAGTACTTC. It codes for CASRDNSYEQYF.

The V call is TRBV4-1, the J call TRBJ2-5; 13 nucleotides align to TRBD2. V shed 0 bases, J shed 9 bases, and the junction held 1 base outside the gene matches. Germline loops: CDR1 MGHRA, CDR2 YSYEKL. This CDR3 comprises 14 residues. The CDR3 nucleotides are TGCGCCAGCAGCCAAGAAACTAGCGGGGGGGCCCAGTACTTC. Its translation is CASSQETSGGAQYF.

The genes are TRBV7-3 and TRBJ2-7; D is perhaps TRBD2 (5 bases). This CDR3 has 15 residues. The germline CDR1 and CDR2 sequences are SGHTA and FQGTGA. Deletions cut 1 base from V and 3 bases from J, with 13 bases between. CDR3 sequence: CASSLKGGGGYEQYF. DNA for the CDR3: TGTGCCAGCAGCTTAAAAGGAGGAGGAGGCTACGAGCAGTACTTC.

This rearrangement joins TRBV29-1 to TRBJ2-1, with 8 bases identical to TRBD2. J gave up 7 bases and V 7 bases, and 9 bases lay outside the gene matches. Germline CDR1 and CDR2: SQVTM and ANQGSEA. CDR3 length: 13 residues. The CDR3: CSARAGEMNEQFF. The DNA for the CDR3 is TGCAGCGCCAGAGCGGGAGAGATGAATGAGCAGTTCTTC.

The gene calls are TRBV7-9 and TRBJ1-6, with TRBD1 as a possible D gene (5 bases). Trimming removed 5 bases at V and 10 bases at J, with 12 bases between. The CDR3 spans 13 residues. The V gene's germline CDR1 is SEHNR and CDR2 FQNEAQ (reference sequence). The CDR3 reads CASSPRQTSPLHF. CDR3 bases: TGTGCCAGCAGCCCCCGACAGACCTCACCCCTCCACTTT.

The gene calls are TRBV27 and TRBJ2-1; no clear D. Germline-derived CDR1 and CDR2 are MNHEY and SMNVEV (reference sequence). V shed 0 bases and J shed 3 bases, with 12 bases lying between them. This CDR3 is built from 16 residues. CDR3 amino acids: CASSLSSSRLYNEQFF. DNA for the CDR3: TGTGCCAGCAGTTTATCTAGCTCCCGACTCTACAATGAGCAGTTCTTC.

The rearrangement links TRBV5-5 to TRBJ1-5; D perhaps matches TRBD1 (6 bases). V was shortened by 0 bases and J by 1 base, with 14 bases between the two germline ends. Looked up from germline, CDR1 is SGHKS and CDR2 is YYEKEE (reference sequence). This CDR3 is built from 17 residues. Written as DNA, the CDR3 is TGTGCCAGCAGCTTGGATTTTGGGGGGCTGAGCAATCAGCCCCAGCATTTT. This gives the protein CASSLDFGGLSNQPQHF.

The chain is built from TRBV11-3 and TRBJ2-1; 8 bases agree with TRBD2. This CDR3 spans 17 amino acids. Germline V lookup: CDR1 SGHNT, CDR2 YENEEA. The junction had 9 bases not matched to a gene; V was cut back by 2 bases and J by 3 bases. The CDR3: CASSLRGDSGSYNEQFF. CDR3 nucleotide sequence: TGTGCCAGCAGCTTACGGGGCGACAGCGGGAGCTACAATGAGCAGTTCTTC.

V usage is TRBV29-1 and J usage is TRBJ1-2; D is unresolved. V dropped 3 bases and J dropped 8 bases, with 4 bases sitting between them. CDR1 SQVTM and CDR2 ANQGSEA come from the germline V gene. The CDR3 sequence is 9 residues long. The CDR3 sequence: CSVEGGYTF. The CDR3 DNA reads as TGCAGCGTTGAGGGCGGCTACACCTTC.

The gene calls are TRBV21-1 and TRBJ1-3; no check of the table's D call, TRBD1, against the DNA was made. TRBV21-1 is classified as a pseudogene. The CDR3 runs to 16 residues. The CDR3 bases are TGTGCCAGCAGCAAAGCGCTGCCAGGGACTGGAAACACCATATATTTT. This translates into CASSKALPGTGNTIYF.

J is TRBJ2-7 and V is TRBV20-1; no clear D. V was shortened by 6 bases and J by 2 bases, with 5 bases between the two germline ends. The CDR3 loop spans 10 amino acids. The germline gives CDR1 DFQATT, CDR2 SNEGSKA (reference sequence). The CDR3 here is CSAVAYEQYF. CDR3 nucleotides: TGCAGTGCAGTAGCCTACGAGCAGTACTTC.

CDR3 sequence reads: CSVRGLAGGPKEQFF. The DNA for the CDR3 is TGCAGCGTTAGGGGATTAGCGGGAGGGCCAAAGGAGCAGTTCTTC. This chain joins TRBV29-1 and TRBJ2-1, with 11 bases that match TRBD2. The CDR3 is 15 amino acids. CDR1 is SQVTM, CDR2 ANQGSEA, per germline. J gave up 10 bases and V 5 bases, and 13 bases lay outside the gene matches.